This T cell receptor beta chain derives from a study of blood T cell repertoires in COVID-19. Study at large: The study drew acute and convalescent COVID-19 samples from the United States, Italy and Spain.

The protocol was immunoSEQ multiplex PCR, while the TCRdb copy is restricted to in-frame clones and leaves out a portion. Among 150,000 to 200,000 clones listed, roughly 76% were seen once. The origin of this receptor is an elderly woman with COVID-19, enrolled during active disease. Material: peripheral blood.

The CDR3 sequence is CASSFSGINTGELFF. For the CDR3, the DNA is TGTGCCAGCAGCTTTAGCGGGATAAACACCGGGGAGCTGTTTTTT. V gene TRBV7-9 combines with J gene TRBJ2-2; TRBD2 agrees at 8 bases. The CDR3 spans 15 residues. Germline V lookup: CDR1 SEHNR, CDR2 FQNEAQ (reference sequence). The J segment lost 2 bases and the V segment lost 3 bases, leaving 2 bases of the junction unmatched.